The 28 T cell receptor beta chains below were found in one sample sequenced in a study of CD8 T cells in Susac syndrome (dated by TCRdb to 2018 to 2020). Receptor amplification or capture employed the immunoSEQ multiplex PCR assay. RNA was extracted using the RNeasy kit, and roughly 0.5 to 1 ug of the RNA was reverse transcribed with random hexamers. TCRdb cleaned the public reads at Q25 with fastp, built clones with MiXCR and kept in-frame beta chains. Rows merge per CDR3 protein into single entries with the most common DNA and genes. Within this sample are roughly 150,000 distinct CDR3 sequences, with 95% of them counted one time only. The top ten hold approximately 0.15% of the sample. The material sequenced was CD8+ T cells from PBMCs. The receptors derive from a human donor with multiple sclerosis.

The chain carries TRBV29-1 and TRBJ1-2; a possible D gene is TRBD1 (5 bases). The CDR3 runs to 12 residues. Looked up from germline, CDR1 is SQVTM and CDR2 is ANQGSEA. The V end lost 3 bases, the J end lost 3 bases, and 8 bases lay between the germline ends. CDR3 DNA: TGCAGCGTTGACGGGGCGGACTATGGCTACACCTTC. Its protein is CSVDGADYGYTF.

The chain carries TRBV9 and TRBJ2-1, with 7 positions matching TRBD2. This CDR3 contains 15 residues. Trimming removed 8 bases from V and 1 base from J; junction bases left unmatched: 9. The germline V gene encodes CDR1 SGDLS and CDR2 YYNGEE. The CDR3 nucleotides read TGTGCCAGTTGCGCCTCAGCGGGGTCCTACAATGAGCAGTTCTTC. It encodes CASCASAGSYNEQFF.

The V gene is TRBV5-6, the J gene TRBJ1-1; tentative D call: TRBD1 (6 bases). This CDR3 is built from 18 residues. With 4 bases removed from V and 0 bases from J, the gap between germline ends came to 22 bases. Per the germline V gene, CDR1 is SGHDT and CDR2 is YYEEEE. This chain's CDR3 is CASSDLGGPELMNTEAFF. The CDR3, as DNA: TGTGCCAGCAGCGATCTCGGGGGGCCCGAACTCATGAACACTGAAGCTTTCTTT.

J is TRBJ2-1 and V is TRBV30; 10 nucleotides align to TRBD1. Germline V gene data show CDR1 as GTSNPN and CDR2 as SVGIG (reference sequence). This CDR3 contains 17 residues. V dropped 3 bases and J dropped 2; count of bases not matched to a gene: 10. The CDR3, as DNA: TGTGCCTGGAGCGGAATAGGACAGGGGGTCACCTACAATGAGCAGTTCTTC. Protein: CAWSGIGQGVTYNEQFF.

The chain couples TRBV12-5 to TRBJ2-2, with D perhaps given as TRBD1 or TRBD2 (5 bases each). CDR1 is LGHNT, CDR2 FRNRAP, per germline. This CDR3 has 16 amino acids. Trimming left V 4 bases short and J 2 bases short, with 14 bases between. The CDR3 nucleotides are TGTGCTAGTGGTTCGTCCGGGACCGCAAACACCGGGGAGCTGTTTTTT. Protein: CASGSSGTANTGELFF.

The rearrangement uses TRBV14 and TRBJ2-1; possible D gene TRBD2, 5 bases. Looked up from germline, CDR1 is SGHDN and CDR2 is FVKESK. V lost 7 bases and J 8 bases, leaving 12 bases between the germline ends. This CDR3 is built from 12 residues. The CDR3 sequence is CASTAYGDEQFF. CDR3 nucleotide sequence: TGTGCCAGCACCGCCTACGGGGATGAGCAGTTCTTC.

This rearrangement joins TRBV6-2 or TRBV6-3 to TRBJ2-1; perhaps TRBD1 as D (6 bases). With 7 bases removed from V and 0 bases from J, the gap between germline ends came to 13 bases. The germline CDR1 and CDR2 sequences are MNHEY and SVGEGT. CDR3 length: 15 amino acids. This chain's CDR3 is CASIGGFGSYNEQFF. The CDR3 DNA reads as TGTGCCAGCATAGGGGGTTTTGGCTCCTACAATGAGCAGTTCTTC.

The chain recombines TRBV5-1 with TRBJ2-2, with 7 positions matching TRBD1. Germline CDR1 is SGHRS and CDR2 is YFSETQ. The trim removed 2 bases at V and 4 bases at J, leaving 8 bases unmatched. This CDR3 comprises 16 residues. The CDR3 bases are TGCGCCAGCAGCTTCGAGGGGGCCGATATCACCGGGGAGCTGTTTTTT. It yields the protein CASSFEGADITGELFF.

This rearrangement joins TRBV5-6 to TRBJ1-2; D is possibly TRBD1 (5 bases). The V gene lost 4 bases and the J gene lost 5 bases, with 15 bases spanning the gap. Germline assignment: CDR1 SGHDT and CDR2 YYEEEE. This CDR3 has 14 residues. This CDR3 reads CASSLNGGEYGYTF. CDR3 DNA sequence: TGTGCCAGCAGCCTGAATGGGGGGGAGTATGGCTACACCTTC.

This sequence joins TRBV4-2 and TRBJ2-5; D tentatively reads TRBD1 or TRBD2 (6 bases each). Trimming shortened V by 9 bases and J by 2 bases, and 10 bases separated the two germline ends. Germline CDR1 LGHNA, CDR2 YNFKEQ. CDR3 length equals 12 residues. CDR3 loop: CARGGLQETQYF. In nucleotides, the CDR3 is TGTGCCAGAGGGGGGCTACAAGAGACCCAGTACTTC.

This clonotype was counted once. V usage is TRBV9 and J usage is TRBJ2-3; possibly TRBD1 for D (5 bases). Germline assignment: CDR1 SGDLS and CDR2 YYNGEE. CDR3 length: 14 amino acids. V lost 0 bases, J lost 4 bases, and 9 bases lay in between. The CDR3 DNA reads as TGTGCCAGCAGCGTAGCAGGGTGGGCAGATACGCAGTATTTT. Translating gives CASSVAGWADTQYF.

The chain is built from TRBV30 and TRBJ1-5; D is ambiguous. Germline loops: CDR1 GTSNPN, CDR2 SVGIG (reference sequence). V gave up 0 bases and J gave up 0 bases, with 9 bases separating them. The CDR3 is 15 residues long. CDR3 DNA: TGTGCCTGGAGTGTACGGGCATTTAGCAATCAGCCCCAGCATTTT. Amino acids: CAWSVRAFSNQPQHF.

The rearrangement joins TRBV27 to TRBJ2-4; 9 positions match TRBD1. The CDR3 covers 13 residues. Trimming at V came to 6 bases and at J to 7 bases, leaving 4 bases not matched to a gene. CDR1 is MNHEY and CDR2 is SMNVEV in the germline V gene (reference sequence). CDR3 in DNA: TGTGCCAGCAGCACAGGGGGCACGAACATTCAGTACTTC. Translated: CASSTGGTNIQYF.

The rearrangement joins TRBV4-1 to TRBJ1-5, with D unclear. CDR3 length equals 14 residues. In germline, CDR1 is MGHRA, CDR2 YSYEKL. V dropped 1 base and J dropped 7 bases, with 11 bases sitting between them. In nucleotides, the CDR3 is TGCGCCAGCAGCCAAGGGCAGAAGGGCCAGCCCCAGCATTTT. Protein sequence: CASSQGQKGQPQHF.

The gene calls are TRBV6-5 and TRBJ2-1; the D gene could be TRBD1 or TRBD2 (5 bases each). Germline V gene lookup returns CDR1 MNHEY and CDR2 SVGAGI. V lost 2 bases and J 10 bases, leaving 12 bases between the germline ends. This CDR3 spans 13 amino acids. CDR3 DNA sequence: TGTGCCAGCAGTTACGGGACCGTTTTGGAGCAGTTCTTC. Its translation is CASSYGTVLEQFF.

The J gene is TRBJ2-7, the V gene TRBV13; 13 bases align to TRBD2. The CDR3 has 15 amino acids. Germline trimming cut 3 bases from V and 7 bases from J; bases unmatched to any gene: 6. Per the germline V gene, CDR1 is PRHDT and CDR2 is FYEKMQ (reference sequence). In nucleotides, the CDR3 is TGTGCCAGCAGCTTCAGACTAGCGGGGGGTGAGGAGCAGTACTTC. This translates into CASSFRLAGGEEQYF.

The gene calls are TRBV5-6 and TRBJ1-2; D uncertain. The CDR3 sequence is 13 residues long. V was pared by 3 bases and J by 3 bases, with 9 bases between. In germline, CDR1 is SGHDT, CDR2 YYEEEE. The chain's CDR3 is CASSSSGDYGYTF. The CDR3, as DNA: TGTGCCAGCAGCTCCTCAGGAGACTATGGCTACACCTTC.

V and J are TRBV11-2 and TRBJ2-2; the D gene is possibly TRBD2 (6 bases). Germline CDR1 and CDR2: SGHAT and FQNNGV. The CDR3 is 10 residues long. CDR3 region: CAYGGAEVFF. CDR3 DNA: TGTGCTTACGGCGGGGCCGAGGTGTTTTTT.

The chain recombines TRBV5-4 with TRBJ2-7; D perhaps matches TRBD1 (5 bases). CDR3 size: 13 residues. Per germline, CDR1 SGHNT and CDR2 YYREEE (reference sequence). V was cut by 4 bases and J by 2 bases, with 10 bases left in between. The DNA for the CDR3 is TGTGCCAGCAGCGGGGCGCCCACCTACGAGCAGTACGTC. This gives the protein CASSGAPTYEQYV.

V usage is TRBV11-2 and J usage is TRBJ1-5; D is unclear. CDR1 and CDR2 (germline): SGHAT, FQNNGV. CDR3 length: 13 amino acids. V lost 0 bases, J lost 6 bases, and 6 bases lay in between. The CDR3 sequence: CASSLDLPQPQHF. CDR3 coding DNA: TGTGCCAGCAGCTTAGATTTACCTCAGCCCCAGCATTTT.

V gene TRBV9 combines with J gene TRBJ2-1; a weak D match, TRBD2 (6 bases). The CDR3 covers 14 residues. The V end lost 0 bases, the J end lost 9 bases, and 13 bases lay between the germline ends. Germline V lookup: CDR1 SGDLS, CDR2 YYNGEE. The CDR3: CASSVGFSGAEQFF. The DNA for the CDR3 is TGTGCCAGCAGCGTAGGGTTTAGCGGTGCTGAGCAGTTCTTC.

The V gene is TRBV15, the J gene TRBJ1-1, with D possibly matching TRBD1 (5 bases). The CDR3 has 16 amino acids. Germline V gene data show CDR1 as LNHNV and CDR2 as YYDKDF (reference sequence). Trimming took off 4 bases at V and 5 bases at J, with 20 bases between the two ends. Here the CDR3 reads CATSKAIRGWGTEAFF. The CDR3 nucleotides are TGTGCCACCAGCAAAGCGATCCGGGGCTGGGGGACTGAAGCTTTCTTT.

V is TRBV30 and J is TRBJ2-5; the D call may be TRBD1 or TRBD2 (5 bases each). This CDR3 contains 14 residues. Germline V gene sequence: CDR1 GTSNPN, CDR2 SVGIG (reference sequence). The V end was cut by 3 bases, the J end by 5 bases, with 16 bases between. CDR3 loop: CAWSAKLGVETQYF. CDR3 coding DNA: TGTGCCTGGAGCGCGAAATTGGGGGTGGAGACCCAGTACTTC.

The chain uses TRBV14 and TRBJ2-1; 10 bases match TRBD2. J lost 3 bases, V lost 4 bases, and 6 bases had no gene match. Germline V CDR1 and CDR2: SGHDN, FVKESK. This CDR3 is built from 16 residues. The CDR3 loop reads CASSPLAGDIYNEQFF. For the CDR3, the DNA is TGTGCCAGCAGCCCGCTAGCGGGGGATATCTACAATGAGCAGTTCTTC.

This chain uses TRBV4-2 with TRBJ2-3; weak D call: TRBD2 (6 bases). V was trimmed by 2 bases and J by 2 bases, leaving 8 bases between them. This CDR3 spans 14 amino acids. The germline V gene encodes CDR1 LGHNA and CDR2 YNFKEQ. CDR3 protein: CASSQSGDTDTQYF. In DNA, the CDR3 is TGTGCCAGCAGCCAATCGGGGGACACAGATACGCAGTATTTT.

The chain employs TRBV20-1 and TRBJ2-3; D tentatively reads TRBD1 or TRBD2 (6 bases each). The germline V and J ends were trimmed by 1 base and 2 bases, with 16 bases remaining between them. Germline CDR1 is DFQATT and CDR2 is SNEGSKA (reference sequence). The CDR3 is made up of 16 amino acids. This chain's CDR3 is CSARVTRGGYTDTQYF. DNA of the CDR3: TGCAGTGCTAGAGTCACAAGAGGGGGGTACACAGATACGCAGTATTTT.

The gene calls are TRBV15 and TRBJ1-6; maybe TRBD1 (6 bases). Germline lookup yields CDR1 LNHNV and CDR2 YYDKDF (reference sequence). CDR3 size: 15 residues. Trimming shortened V by 0 bases and J by 7 bases, and 10 bases separated the two germline ends. CDR3 protein: CATSREGTGNSPLHF. The CDR3, as DNA: TGTGCCACCAGCAGAGAGGGAACAGGGAATTCACCCCTCCACTTT.

Note on this clonotype: No conserved phenylalanine or tryptophan ends this CDR3, so it is likely a read error. CDR3 sequence (DNA): TGCGCCAGCAGTTCGGGACAGGCCTTCGAGCAGTACTCC. Translating it yields CASSSGQAFEQYS. V usage is TRBV5-1 and J usage is TRBJ2-7; TRBD1 matches 8 bases. The V and J ends lost 5 bases and 6 bases, in that order; junction bases with no gene match: 7. Germline V CDR1 and CDR2: SGHRS, YFSETQ. There are 13 residues in the CDR3.